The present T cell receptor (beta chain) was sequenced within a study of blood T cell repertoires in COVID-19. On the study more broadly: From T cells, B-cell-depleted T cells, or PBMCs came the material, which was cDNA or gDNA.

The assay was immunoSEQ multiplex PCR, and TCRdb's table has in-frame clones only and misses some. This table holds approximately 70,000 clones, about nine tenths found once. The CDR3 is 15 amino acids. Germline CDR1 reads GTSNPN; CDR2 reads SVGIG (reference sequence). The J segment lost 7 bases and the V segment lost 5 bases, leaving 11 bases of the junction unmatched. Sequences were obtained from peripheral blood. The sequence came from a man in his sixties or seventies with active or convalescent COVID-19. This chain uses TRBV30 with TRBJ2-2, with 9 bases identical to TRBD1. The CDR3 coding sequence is TGTGCCTGGGGAACCCCCGGGACAGGGAGCGGGGAGCTGTTTTTT. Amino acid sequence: CAWGTPGTGSGELFF.